One sample yielded the 15 T cell receptor beta chains listed below, sequenced in a study of long-term antiretroviral therapy in people with HIV. The libraries were made with immunoSEQ v3.0 at survey level. Some clones are missing from TCRdb's copy, which holds only in-frame ones; the method was immunoSEQ multiplex PCR. This table holds around 11,000 clones, about 81% found once. The sequences come from unsorted PBMCs, collected 1.8 years after starting antiretroviral therapy. The receptors derive from a man in his forties with HIV.

This clone is a singleton in its sample. V is TRBV9 and J is TRBJ1-1; D is uncertain. The V end was cut by 4 bases, the J end by 1 base, with 11 bases between. This CDR3 is 14 amino acids long. The germline V gene encodes CDR1 SGDLS and CDR2 YYNGEE. The CDR3 here is CASSLLEGNTEAFF. The CDR3 nucleotides are TGTGCCAGCAGCCTCCTGGAGGGGAACACTGAAGCTTTCTTT.

The V gene is TRBV29-1, the J gene TRBJ2-5; TRBD2 agrees at 8 bases. This CDR3 has 11 residues. The junction had 0 bases not matched to a gene; V was cut back by 2 bases and J by 7 bases. The germline V gene encodes CDR1 SQVTM and CDR2 ANQGSEA. CDR3 DNA: TGCAGCGTTGAAAGCGGGAGGACCCAGTACTTC. This gives the protein CSVESGRTQYF.

This clone was picked up one time. The chain links TRBV7-9 to TRBJ1-4; D not certain. V was pared by 4 bases and J by 5 bases, with 8 bases between. The CDR3 has 13 amino acids. Germline-derived CDR1 and CDR2 are SEHNR and FQNEAQ (reference sequence). The CDR3 DNA is TGTGCCAGCAGCTCGTCCACGAATGAAAAACTGTTTTTT. Translation gives CASSSSTNEKLFF.

The DNA for the CDR3 is TGTGCCAGTAGGGGGACAGGGCATTTTCAGCCCCAGCATTTT. Translation: CASRGTGHFQPQHF. V is TRBV6-5 and J is TRBJ1-5, with 9 bases matching TRBD1. Germline CDR1 is MNHEY and CDR2 is SVGAGI. The CDR3 is 14 amino acids. Germline trimming cut 9 bases from V and 6 bases from J; bases unmatched to any gene: 9.

The rearrangement joins TRBV5-1 to TRBJ2-5; 10 nucleotides align to TRBD1. There are 15 residues in the CDR3. The germline CDR1 and CDR2 sequences are SGHRS and YFSETQ. V gave up 5 bases and J gave up 2 bases; unmatched junction bases: 6. DNA of the CDR3: TGCGCCAGCAGATGGACAGGGGGAGGACAAGAGACCCAGTACTTC. The encoded protein is CASRWTGGGQETQYF.

This rearrangement joins TRBV6-1 to TRBJ2-3, with D perhaps TRBD2 (7 bases). This CDR3 is 14 amino acids long. Germline lookup yields CDR1 MNHNS and CDR2 SASEGT. Trimming took 4 bases from V and 5 from J, leaving 13 bases between them. CDR3: CASSVLGGGDTQYF. The CDR3 nucleotides read TGTGCCAGCAGTGTTTTAGGGGGGGGAGATACGCAGTATTTT.

The genes are TRBV11-2 and TRBJ1-5; unclear D gene. V lost 1 base to trimming and J lost 4 bases, with 5 bases between them. This CDR3 comprises 13 residues. CDR1 is SGHAT, CDR2 FQNNGV, per germline. DNA for the CDR3: TGTGCCAGCAGCTTAGGACTTAATCAGCCCCAGCATTTT. Its translation is CASSLGLNQPQHF.

V usage is TRBV18 and J usage is TRBJ1-5; 9 bases align to TRBD1. CDR3 size: 15 residues. CDR1 is KGHSH and CDR2 is LQKENI in the germline V gene. J was trimmed by 3 bases and V by 5 bases; bases with no gene match: 5. CDR3 DNA: TGTGCCAGCTCAGCGGGGACAGGGTACAATCAGCCCCAGCATTTT. It specifies CASSAGTGYNQPQHF.

The rearrangement links TRBV7-3 to TRBJ1-1; no reliable D call. Per the germline V gene, CDR1 is SGHTA and CDR2 is FQGTGA. V was cut by 5 bases and J by 5 bases, with 9 bases left in between. CDR3 size: 12 residues. Here the CDR3 reads CASSLSGTEAFF. As DNA, the CDR3 is TGTGCCAGCAGCCTATCGGGGACTGAAGCTTTCTTT. The whole variable domain, filled in from reference TRBV7-3 and TRBJ1-1, reads GAGVSQTPSNKVTEKGKYVELRCDPISGHTALYWYRQSLGQGPEFLIYFQGTGAADDSGLPNDRFFAVRPEGSVSTLKIQRTERGDSAVYLCASSLSGTEAFFGQGTRLTVV.

This clone has a handful of counts. The genes are TRBV10-1 and TRBJ2-7; D gene unclear. The germline V and J ends were trimmed by 2 bases and 0 bases, with 8 bases remaining between them. Germline loops: CDR1 WNHNN, CDR2 SYGVQD (reference sequence). The CDR3 length is 14 residues. This CDR3 reads CASSERDHSYEQYF. The DNA of the CDR3 is TGCGCCAGCAGTGAGAGAGATCACTCCTACGAGCAGTACTTC.

The genes are TRBV28 and TRBJ2-7, with D perhaps matching TRBD2 (5 bases). In germline, CDR1 is MDHEN, CDR2 SYDVKM. The CDR3 totals 14 residues. V was clipped by 3 bases and J by 3 bases, with 12 bases between them. The CDR3 DNA reads TGTGCCAGCAGTTTCTTTAAGACTAACTACGAGCAGTACTTC. Encoded protein: CASSFFKTNYEQYF.

This sequence joins TRBV11-2 and TRBJ1-2, with 8 bases aligning to TRBD1. This CDR3 has 15 amino acids. J was trimmed by 4 bases and V by 5 bases; bases with no gene match: 9. Germline V gene sequence: CDR1 SGHAT, CDR2 FQNNGV. The CDR3 nucleotides read TGTGCCAGCAGCGGACTCAGGGGGCGAAGCTATGGCTACACCTTC. Its translation is CASSGLRGRSYGYTF.

This clone has more than one count but fewer than ten. The CDR3 sequence is CASSHDRSYEQYF. CDR3 in DNA: TGTGCCAGCAGCCACGACAGATCCTACGAGCAGTACTTC. The V gene is TRBV7-8, the J gene TRBJ2-7, with D perhaps TRBD1 (5 bases). Germline CDR1 reads SGHVS; CDR2 reads FQNEAQ. V was cut by 5 bases and J by 1 base, with 9 bases left in between. The CDR3 is 13 amino acids.

This clone was counted between two and nine times. The chain is built from TRBV28 and TRBJ2-3; D is possibly TRBD2 (6 bases). The CDR3 is made up of 17 amino acids. Germline CDR1 and CDR2: MDHEN and SYDVKM. V was trimmed by 8 bases and J by 6 bases, leaving 27 bases between them. CDR3 residues: CASAPTIGTEERDTQYF. The CDR3, as DNA: TGTGCCAGCGCCCCTACAATCGGGACTGAGGAACGGGATACGCAGTATTTT.

The rearrangement joins TRBV21-1 to TRBJ2-7; no DNA check was done on the table's D call, TRBD2. TRBV21-1 is classified as a pseudogene. The CDR3 is 23 residues long. The CDR3 coding sequence is TGTGCCAGCAGCAAAGAAAAGGCTTTCCTCGCCGTGACTAGCGAGAGGAGCTCCTACGAGCAGTACTTC. Its protein is CASSKEKAFLAVTSERSSYEQYF.